This T cell receptor (beta chain) emerged from a study of early T cells in non-severe SARS-CoV-2 infection. Study context: It was bulk RNA from unsorted whole blood that was sequenced, and the chains were unpaired. Notes on the study in general: Anti-spike CD8 responses were favored by VDJdb matching, which missed private and CD4 specificities.

About this clonotype itself: Its antigen is not known. A much bigger clone sits one base away, suggesting this may be a read error.

Researchers attached unique molecular identifiers to individual cDNA molecules. Each CDR3 protein gets one entry after TCRdb re-called the 5' RACE reads with MiXCR. The profile covers roughly 30,000 distinct CDR3 sequences, with 4.5% appearing a single time and over 6% taken by the ten largest. CDR1 is MNHEY, CDR2 SVGEGT, per germline. CDR3 length: 14 amino acids. The rearrangement uses TRBV6-2 or TRBV6-3 and TRBJ2-1; D not certain. This TCR was sampled from an adult who was a healthcare worker with PCR-confirmed SARS-CoV-2 infection or an uninfected control (not recorded which). Sample: whole blood. The CDR3 DNA reads TGTGTCAGCAGTTACTCATGGAGTTACAATGAGCAGTTCTTC. Translation: CVSSYSWSYNEQFF.